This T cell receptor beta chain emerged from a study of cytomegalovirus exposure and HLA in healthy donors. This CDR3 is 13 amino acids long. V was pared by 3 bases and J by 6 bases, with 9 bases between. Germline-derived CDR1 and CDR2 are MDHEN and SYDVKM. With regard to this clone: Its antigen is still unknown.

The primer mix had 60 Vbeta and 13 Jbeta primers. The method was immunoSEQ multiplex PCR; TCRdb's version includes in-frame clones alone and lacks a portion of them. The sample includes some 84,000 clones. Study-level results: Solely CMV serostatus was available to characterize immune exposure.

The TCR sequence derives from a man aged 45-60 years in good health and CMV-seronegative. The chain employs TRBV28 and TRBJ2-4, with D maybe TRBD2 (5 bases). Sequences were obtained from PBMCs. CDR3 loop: CASSFEGTNIQYF. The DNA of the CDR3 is TGTGCCAGCAGTTTTGAGGGAACAAACATTCAGTACTTC.